The 18 T cell receptor beta chains in this list originate from one sample, sequenced in a study of blood T cells in healthy people across ages. A second PCR of about 6 to 12 cycles used a sample-barcoded 5' primer and a J-beta primer mix. TCRdb passed the 5' RACE reads through MiXCR, listing each CDR3 protein once. The repertoire holds approximately 1,100,000 distinct CDR3 sequences, with 45% as singletons. The sequenced material came from blood. These receptor sequences come from a woman aged 60-70 years in good health.

This clonotype has a handful of counts. CDR3 nucleotides: TGTGCCAGCAGCTTAGATGCCGGATCCTACGAGCAGTACTTC. It is translated as CASSLDAGSYEQYF. J is TRBJ2-7 and V is TRBV7-9; D remains ambiguous. Trimming pared 1 base from V and 1 base from J, leaving 8 bases between. This CDR3 comprises 14 residues. In germline, CDR1 is SEHNR, CDR2 FQNEAQ (reference sequence). The variable domain in full, with the rest retrieved from reference TRBV7-9 and TRBJ2-7, is DTGVSQNPRHKITKRGQNVTFRCDPISEHNRLYWYRQTLGQGPEFLTYFQNEAQLEKSRLLSDRFSAERPKGSFSTLEIQRTEQGDSAMYLCASSLDAGSYEQYFGPGTRLTVT.

J is TRBJ2-4 and V is TRBV11-2; 10 nucleotides line up with TRBD1. The CDR3 spans 15 residues. CDR1 and CDR2 (germline): SGHAT, FQNNGV. The trim removed 5 bases at V and 5 bases at J, leaving 6 bases unmatched. The CDR3 DNA follows: TGTGCCAGCAGCACGACAGGGGGCCGGGAAAACATTCAGTACTTC. This sequence encodes CASSTTGGRENIQYF.

This chain uses TRBV20-1 with TRBJ2-1; 13 bases map to TRBD2. The J call may be in error: the DNA end matches TRBJ2-7 better. There are 19 residues in the CDR3. The V gene's germline CDR1 is DFQATT and CDR2 SNEGSKA (reference sequence). CDR3 nucleotides: TGCAGTGCTAACCCCGGACTAGCGGGAGACGGTAGCTCCTACAATGAGCAGTACTTC. Protein product: CSANPGLAGDGSSYNEQYF.

This clonotype was picked up a small number of times. J is TRBJ2-3 and V is TRBV6-6, with 7 bases aligning to TRBD2. The junction had 9 bases not matched to a gene; V was cut back by 6 bases and J by 6 bases. The germline gives CDR1 MNHNY, CDR2 SVGAGI (reference sequence). CDR3 length: 14 residues. Here the CDR3 DNA reads TGTGCCAGCAGGCGAAACCTAGCGGCGGATACGCAGTATTTT. It yields the protein CASRRNLAADTQYF.

There are a few counts of this clonotype. The V and J genes are TRBV20-1 and TRBJ2-7, with D possibly TRBD2 on 6 matching bases. The CDR3 is made up of 12 amino acids. The germline V and J ends were trimmed by 6 bases and 6 bases, with 15 bases remaining between them. Per germline, CDR1 DFQATT and CDR2 SNEGSKA (reference sequence). CDR3 nucleotide sequence: TGCAGTGCCATAGCGGACCCGGGCGAGCAGTACTTC. Translating it yields CSAIADPGEQYF.

The rearrangement uses TRBV29-1 and TRBJ2-3; 8 positions match TRBD1. Per the germline V gene, CDR1 is SQVTM and CDR2 is ANQGSEA. Trimming took 6 bases from V and 10 from J; bases not matched to a gene: 15. The CDR3 contains 14 residues. CDR3 coding DNA: TGCAGCGTGCCGGGACAGGAGTTTTTGATACCGCAGTATTTT. Protein product: CSVPGQEFLIPQYF.

The chain combines TRBV29-1 with TRBJ2-7, with D possibly matching TRBD1 (6 bases). Deletions cut 3 bases from V and 7 bases from J, with 13 bases between. Germline V gives CDR1 SQVTM, CDR2 ANQGSEA. The CDR3 is 12 residues long. CDR3 in DNA: TGCAGCGTTGATGCCCGGGACAATGAGCAGTACTTC. Protein: CSVDARDNEQYF.

The rearrangement joins TRBV4-1 to TRBJ1-1; possible D gene TRBD1, 5 bases. Per the germline V gene, CDR1 is MGHRA and CDR2 is YSYEKL. This CDR3 has 13 residues. The ends were cut back, 9 bases at V and 4 bases at J, with 15 bases in the middle. CDR3 sequence reads: CASLGAGGTEAFF. The CDR3 nucleotides are TGCGCCAGTCTTGGAGCCGGGGGCACTGAAGCTTTCTTT.

This clonotype was observed once. The chain uses TRBV27 and TRBJ1-5, with D unresolved. CDR1 and CDR2 (germline): MNHEY, SMNVEV (reference sequence). Between the trimmed V and J ends, which lost 0 bases and 6 bases, there was a span of 6 bases. The CDR3 is 13 amino acids. The CDR3 sequence: CASSLSPFQPQHF. CDR3 sequence (DNA): TGTGCCAGCAGTTTATCACCGTTTCAGCCCCAGCATTTT.

The sample holds a few counts of this clonotype. The chain recombines TRBV6-2 or TRBV6-3 with TRBJ2-7; 8 nucleotides match TRBD2. Germline CDR1 is MNHEY and CDR2 is SVGEGT. The CDR3 covers 18 residues. The V gene end was trimmed by 5 bases and the J gene end by 1 base; junction bases not matched to a gene: 16. The CDR3: CASSMGRGSGVISYEQYF. Written as DNA, the CDR3 is TGTGCCAGCAGTATGGGCCGGGGTAGCGGGGTGATTTCCTACGAGCAGTACTTC.

The gene calls are TRBV20-1 and TRBJ2-7; perhaps TRBD2 as D (5 bases). Trimming stripped 6 bases from V and 0 bases from J, with 18 bases between. CDR1 and CDR2 from the germline V gene are DFQATT and SNEGSKA (reference sequence). This CDR3 region has 15 residues. DNA of the CDR3: TGCAGTGCGGAAGAGGGCAGAACAAGCTCCTACGAGCAGTACTTC. It translates to CSAEEGRTSSYEQYF.

For this clonotype: At one end the junction does not follow the germline gene, possibly because of a read error. The chain is built from TRBV12-3 or TRBV12-4 and TRBJ2-3, with D maybe TRBD2 (5 bases). This CDR3 comprises 13 residues. The CDR3 here is CASSPPSTDAQYF. In DNA, the CDR3 is TGTGCCAGCAGTCCACCTAGCACAGATGCGCAGTATTTT.

The gene calls are TRBV4-1 and TRBJ2-5, with 9 bases identical to TRBD1. Trimming removed 1 base from V and 2 bases from J; junction bases left unmatched: 5. This CDR3 is built from 16 residues. Germline CDR1 MGHRA, CDR2 YSYEKL. The CDR3 DNA reads TGCGCCAGCAGCCAAGCCGGACAGGGGATTCAAGAGACCCAGTACTTC. Residues: CASSQAGQGIQETQYF.

This clonotype has more than one count but fewer than ten. The rearrangement uses TRBV29-1 and TRBJ2-1, with D possibly TRBD1 on 5 matching bases. This CDR3 is 14 amino acids long. Trimming left V 6 bases short and J 4 bases short, with 16 bases between. Germline CDR1 and CDR2: SQVTM and ANQGSEA. The CDR3, as DNA: TGCAGCGTGTCGTTAGGGGTGCCGTACAATGAGCAGTTCTTC. It yields the protein CSVSLGVPYNEQFF.

This clonotype was seen a handful of times. The rearrangement joins TRBV12-3 or TRBV12-4 to TRBJ2-3; TRBD2 is a possible D gene (6 bases). The germline V and J ends were trimmed by 4 bases and 10 bases, with 15 bases remaining between them. CDR3 size: 13 residues. CDR3 coding DNA: TGTGCCAGCAGTTGGGGGACTCTTCAAGCGCAGTATTTT. Its translation: CASSWGTLQAQYF.

The chain is built from TRBV20-1 and TRBJ2-5; 11 nucleotides match TRBD2. The J call may be in error: the DNA end matches TRBJ2-7 better. Germline V lookup: CDR1 DFQATT, CDR2 SNEGSKA (reference sequence). The CDR3 length is 14 residues. The CDR3 protein is CSASTSGGFYEQYF. The CDR3 bases are TGCAGTGCTAGCACTAGCGGGGGTTTCTACGAGCAGTACTTC.

The chain recombines TRBV20-1 with TRBJ1-2; 8 bases are shared with TRBD1. The V gene end was trimmed by 0 bases and the J gene end by 5 bases; junction bases not matched to a gene: 17. The germline V gene has CDR1 DFQATT and CDR2 SNEGSKA (reference sequence). CDR3 length equals 18 residues. CDR3 sequence reads: CSARDRRAGGVFRYGYTF. CDR3 sequence (DNA): TGCAGTGCTAGAGATAGGAGGGCAGGGGGCGTTTTTAGATATGGCTACACCTTC.

Note on this clonotype: A much larger clone differs from this one at a single base, so this may be a read error. The chain is built from TRBV14 and TRBJ2-1; D uncertain. CDR3 length equals 12 residues. V lost 0 bases and J lost 9, with 6 bases in between. Germline V lookup: CDR1 SGHDN, CDR2 FVKESK. The CDR3 nucleotides are TGTGCCAGCAGCCAAGATTGGGGTGAGCAGTTCTTC. Its translation: CASSQDWGEQFF.